One and the same sample provided the 25 T cell receptor beta chains below, sequenced in a study of blood T cell repertoires in COVID-19. Assay: immunoSEQ multiplex PCR; the TCRdb copy retains only in-frame clones and omits some. The repertoire includes a few hundred thousand clones, roughly 84% of them detected once, and roughly 2% sits in the top ten. Input material: peripheral blood. The receptors were sampled from a man aged 35-49 years with active or convalescent COVID-19.

The chain links TRBV27 to TRBJ2-7; TRBD1 might be the D (5 bases). V dropped 4 bases and J dropped 8 bases, with 15 bases sitting between them. Per germline, CDR1 MNHEY and CDR2 SMNVEV (reference sequence). This CDR3 has 13 amino acids. The CDR3 DNA follows: TGTGCCAGCAGTTATTTTTCTCAGGGCAAGCAGTACTTC. It encodes CASSYFSQGKQYF.

This rearrangement joins TRBV24-1 to TRBJ1-1; D is perhaps TRBD1 (6 bases). CDR1 KGHDR and CDR2 SFDVKD come from the germline V gene. The CDR3 totals 13 residues. Trimming removed 2 bases from V and 6 bases from J, with 9 bases in between. The CDR3 loop reads CATSDWAGAEAFF. CDR3 sequence (DNA): TGTGCCACCAGTGATTGGGCAGGGGCTGAAGCTTTCTTT.

The chain is built from TRBV6-5 and TRBJ1-1; D gene ambiguous. V dropped 8 bases and J dropped 2 bases, with 9 bases sitting between them. The CDR3 has 12 amino acids. The germline V gene encodes CDR1 MNHEY and CDR2 SVGAGI. Here the CDR3 DNA reads TGTGCCAGCTCCGAGGGAAACACTGAAGCTTTCTTT. This translates into CASSEGNTEAFF.

This clone has a single count. CDR3 residues: CASKKGGYGYTF. In DNA form, the CDR3 reads TGTGCCAGCAAAAAGGGAGGCTATGGCTACACCTTC. The chain couples TRBV27 to TRBJ1-2; D unclear. Trimming removed 7 bases from V and 4 bases from J, with 10 bases in between. Germline CDR1 MNHEY, CDR2 SMNVEV (reference sequence). The CDR3 covers 12 residues.

The V gene is TRBV6-5, the J gene TRBJ1-5; 8 positions agree with TRBD1. Germline V gives CDR1 MNHEY, CDR2 SVGAGI. Trimming took 5 bases from V and 5 from J; bases not matched to a gene: 8. This CDR3 comprises 15 residues. CDR3 sequence: CASSPGTGRDQPQHF. As DNA, the CDR3 is TGTGCCAGCAGTCCCGGGACAGGCAGAGATCAGCCCCAGCATTTT.

The gene calls are TRBV5-5 and TRBJ1-6; no clear D gene. Germline V gene lookup returns CDR1 SGHKS and CDR2 YYEKEE (reference sequence). V shed 0 bases and J shed 0 bases, with 4 bases lying between them. The CDR3 extends over 15 amino acids. CDR3 amino acids: CASSLESSYNSPLHF. The CDR3 bases are TGTGCCAGCAGCTTGGAGAGCTCCTATAATTCACCCCTCCACTTT.

The V call is TRBV28, the J call TRBJ1-5, with TRBD1 as a possible D gene (6 bases). The V end lost 2 bases, the J end lost 6 bases, and 14 bases lay between the germline ends. Germline CDR1 MDHEN, CDR2 SYDVKM. CDR3 size: 15 residues. CDR3: CASSLPGQVGQPQHF. CDR3 nucleotides: TGTGCCAGCAGTTTACCGGGACAAGTGGGTCAGCCCCAGCATTTT.

V is TRBV13 and J is TRBJ1-6; D uncertain. Germline loops: CDR1 PRHDT, CDR2 FYEKMQ (reference sequence). The CDR3 length is 15 residues. Trimming removed 5 bases from V and 0 bases from J, with 8 bases in between. This CDR3 reads CASSARGSYNSPLHF. The DNA of the CDR3 is TGTGCCAGCAGCGCCCGGGGCTCCTATAATTCACCCCTCCACTTT.

V usage is TRBV18 and J usage is TRBJ1-5; the match to TRBD1 covers 10 bases. The CDR3 has 14 residues. CDR1 is KGHSH, CDR2 LQKENI, per germline. J lost 8 bases, V lost 8 bases, and 9 bases had no gene match. The CDR3 sequence is CASAETGGQEPQHF. CDR3 bases: TGTGCCAGCGCGGAGACAGGGGGCCAAGAGCCCCAGCATTTT.

V and J are TRBV5-6 and TRBJ2-3, with TRBD2 matching over 11 bases. The trim removed 2 bases at V and 7 bases at J, leaving 12 bases unmatched. The CDR3 spans 17 residues. Germline V CDR1 and CDR2: SGHDT, YYEEEE. The DNA of the CDR3 is TGTGCCAGCAGCTTTTCAAGTACACTAGCGGGAGTAAATACGCAGTATTTT. Translating gives CASSFSSTLAGVNTQYF.

This clone was counted only a few times. The chain employs TRBV5-6 and TRBJ2-2, with 8 bases matching TRBD1. Trimming at V came to 1 base and at J to 4 bases, leaving 6 bases not matched to a gene. The CDR3 extends over 16 amino acids. CDR1 is SGHDT, CDR2 YYEEEE, per germline. Written as DNA, the CDR3 is TGTGCCAGCAGCTTGTGGTGGACAGGGTCCACCGGGGAGCTGTTTTTT. Amino acids: CASSLWWTGSTGELFF.

V usage is TRBV7-2 and J usage is TRBJ1-6; 9 positions agree with TRBD1. The V gene end was trimmed by 3 bases and the J gene end by 7 bases; junction bases not matched to a gene: 4. This CDR3 has 15 amino acids. Per germline, CDR1 SGHTA and CDR2 FQGNSA. CDR3 protein: CASSLHGQGNSPLHF. In DNA form, the CDR3 reads TGTGCCAGCAGCTTGCACGGACAGGGGAATTCACCCCTCCACTTT.

The chain employs TRBV6-1 and TRBJ1-5; a possible D gene is TRBD1 (6 bases). The CDR3 spans 15 residues. Deletions cut 6 bases from V and 4 bases from J, with 16 bases between. The V gene's germline CDR1 is MNHNS and CDR2 SASEGT. The DNA of the CDR3 is TGTGCCAGCAGCTTCTCCGACAGGACGAATCAGCCCCAGCATTTT. It yields the protein CASSFSDRTNQPQHF.

The genes are TRBV12-3 or TRBV12-4 and TRBJ1-1; 9 bases agree with TRBD1. This CDR3 comprises 13 residues. The ends lost 3 bases at V and 11 bases at J; junction bases unmatched: 7. Here the CDR3 reads CASSFTGGGSAFF. The CDR3 DNA reads TGTGCCAGCAGTTTTACAGGGGGCGGTTCGGCTTTCTTT.

The rearrangement joins TRBV19 to TRBJ2-4, with a possible D match to TRBD2 (5 bases). V dropped 8 bases and J dropped 3 bases, with 20 bases sitting between them. This CDR3 contains 16 residues. Germline assignment: CDR1 LNHDA and CDR2 SQIVND (reference sequence). CDR3 loop: CASQPREGYHKNIQYF. Here the CDR3 DNA reads TGTGCCAGTCAACCGCGTGAGGGATATCACAAAAACATTCAGTACTTC.

The CDR3 spells CASSGGWANEKLFF. In nucleotides, the CDR3 is TGTGCCAGCAGCGGAGGGTGGGCTAATGAAAAACTGTTTTTT. J is TRBJ1-4 and V is TRBV2; no definite D call. CDR1 is SNHLY, CDR2 FYNNEI, per germline. Trimming stripped 6 bases from V and 3 bases from J, with 11 bases between. The CDR3 spans 14 residues.

The chain couples TRBV27 to TRBJ2-7, with D perhaps TRBD2 (5 bases). This CDR3 region has 14 residues. The V gene lost 3 bases and the J gene lost 0 bases, with 9 bases spanning the gap. CDR1 MNHEY and CDR2 SMNVEV come from the germline V gene (reference sequence). In DNA form, the CDR3 reads TGTGCCAGCAGTTTGGCGGACTTCTCCTACGAGCAGTACTTC. It codes for CASSLADFSYEQYF.

The chain carries TRBV12-3 or TRBV12-4 and TRBJ2-5; maybe TRBD1 (5 bases). The CDR3 consists of 12 residues. Trimming shortened V by 5 bases and J by 1 base, and 5 bases separated the two germline ends. As DNA, the CDR3 is TGTGCCAGCAGTCAGGGCCAAGAGACCCAGTACTTC. This encodes CASSQGQETQYF.

CDR3: CASSVATHTDTQYF. The DNA of the CDR3 is TGTGCCAGCAGCGTAGCTACCCACACAGATACGCAGTATTTT. This chain joins TRBV9 and TRBJ2-3, with D unresolved. Germline assignment: CDR1 SGDLS and CDR2 YYNGEE. The CDR3 contains 14 residues. V dropped 0 bases and J dropped 2 bases, with 7 bases sitting between them.

This chain connects TRBV28 to TRBJ1-1, with no clear D. CDR3 size: 14 residues. The germline CDR1 and CDR2 sequences are MDHEN and SYDVKM. Trimming cost V 7 bases and J 4 bases, with 16 bases left between them. CDR3 protein: CASIFAGSRTEAFF. Here the CDR3 DNA reads TGTGCCAGCATCTTTGCGGGATCTCGCACTGAAGCTTTCTTT. Drawing the rest from reference TRBV28 and TRBJ1-1, the complete variable domain is DVKVTQSSRYLVKRTGEKVFLECVQDMDHENMFWYRQDPGLGLRLIYFSYDVKMKEKGDIPEGYSVSREKKERFSLILESASTNQTSMYLCASIFAGSRTEAFFGQGTRLTVV.

This clone was counted many times. The CDR3 coding sequence is TGCGCCAGCAGTGAGGGGGACAGGGGGCAAGCTTTCTTT. Translating it yields CASSEGDRGQAFF. This rearrangement joins TRBV10-1 to TRBJ1-1; 12 bases map to TRBD1. Germline loops: CDR1 WNHNN, CDR2 SYGVQD (reference sequence). Trimming at V came to 2 bases and at J to 9 bases, leaving 1 base not matched to a gene. The CDR3 is made up of 13 amino acids.

The V and J genes are TRBV19 and TRBJ1-5, with unresolved D. Germline CDR1 LNHDA, CDR2 SQIVND (reference sequence). This CDR3 has 15 residues. Trimming cost V 3 bases and J 4 bases, with 13 bases left between them. The CDR3: CASSIARFGNQPQHF. The CDR3 region has the DNA TGTGCCAGTAGTATCGCGAGGTTTGGGAATCAGCCCCAGCATTTT. Together with reference TRBV19 and TRBJ1-5, the CDR3 gives the full variable domain: DGGITQSPKYLFRKEGQNVTLSCEQNLNHDAMYWYRQDPGQGLRLIYYSQIVNDFQKGDIAEGYSVSREKKESFPLTVTSAQKNPTAFYLCASSIARFGNQPQHFGDGTRLSIL.

This clone showed up just once. The genes are TRBV28 and TRBJ2-1; D possibly corresponds to TRBD1 (5 bases). The ends were cut back, 5 bases at V and 5 bases at J, with 16 bases in the middle. This CDR3 spans 15 amino acids. The germline V gene encodes CDR1 MDHEN and CDR2 SYDVKM. The CDR3 is CASSPVWGPNNEQFF. The CDR3 DNA reads as TGTGCCAGCAGTCCTGTCTGGGGCCCTAACAATGAGCAGTTCTTC.

The chain links TRBV24-1 to TRBJ2-1, with D perhaps matching TRBD2 (5 bases). V was cut by 2 bases and J by 7 bases, with 11 bases left in between. This CDR3 is 14 amino acids long. Germline V lookup: CDR1 KGHDR, CDR2 SFDVKD. The CDR3: CATSDSRRRNEQFF. CDR3 nucleotides: TGTGCCACCAGTGATTCTCGGAGGAGGAATGAGCAGTTCTTC.

The rearrangement links TRBV28 to TRBJ1-2, with 9 bases fitting TRBD1. CDR1 and CDR2 (germline): MDHEN, SYDVKM. This CDR3 has 12 residues. The V segment lost 9 bases and the J segment 9 bases; nucleotides outside the gene matches: 8. The CDR3 DNA reads as TGTGCCAGACGAACAGGGGGCTTCCGCTACACCTTC. This encodes CARRTGGFRYTF.